This T cell receptor (beta chain) was identified in a study of blood T cells in healthy people across ages (dated by TCRdb to between 2015 and 2016). As for the study more broadly: In model experiments, roughly one uniquely barcoded TCR beta cDNA molecule per two T cells was captured by template switching. To avoid experimental bias, donors of different ages were spread randomly across the sequencing lanes. To track age-related changes in TCR beta repertoire diversity, the study relied on deep sequencing normalized with unique cDNA molecular identifiers. For two donors (one aged 18 to 29 and one aged 80 or older), the study analyzed two additional independent replicas of 1 million unique cDNA reads from the same blood draw. The donors were divided into four age groups: young (average around 16 years), middle-aged (approximately 39), aged (approximately 62) and long-lived (roughly 82). What the study reported, not specific to this receptor: Observed TCR beta diversity per million T cells fell roughly linearly with age, and a significant reduction was already apparent by age approximately 40. Estimates of total diversity from one million sequenced T cells were regarded as lower bounds and underestimates. Conclusive comparison of naive and antigen-experienced compartments was prevented by the profiling of bulk unsorted PBMCs. Because the CMV infection status of the donors was unknown, age-related changes in expanded clonotypes may potentially have been confounded. Compared with the aged group, more naive CD4+ T cells, fewer expanded clones and increased TCR diversity were shown by the long-lived group, suggesting age selection. Observed TCR beta diversity correlated strongly with the percentage of naive T cells measured by flow cytometry.

The library was made by 5' RACE. TCRdb records Illumina HiSeq 2500 as the sequencer. A second roughly 6 to 12 cycle PCR used a sample-barcoded 5' primer and a J-beta primer mix. A template-switch 5' adaptor carrying 12 random nucleotides introduced a unique molecular identifier onto each TCR beta cDNA molecule. Each sample yielded at least 2.5 million CDR3-containing paired-end reads. All of the RNA was converted into first-strand cDNA using the Mint cDNA synthesis kit, with a TRBC-specific oligonucleotide serving as the primer. Following uracil-DNA glycosylase treatment, a first 18-cycle PCR with universal primers M1SS and BC2_uni_R was performed on all cDNA. The authors' analysis ran thus. Normalization of each sample was performed by random selection of 1 million high-quality reads, each carrying a distinct molecular identifier. Reads sharing molecular identifiers were discarded rather than binned into consensus sequences. CDR3 identification, clonotype clustering and error correction used MiTCR with a Q25 quality threshold and the strictest error-elimination algorithm. A nonparametric unseen species model with Euler transformation was used to estimate a lower bound on total TCR beta diversity. Clones were called with MiXCR by TCRdb after fastp trimmed the public reads at Q25, and only in-frame beta chains were retained. CDR3 protein duplicates are merged, each entry listing the most common genes and DNA. None of the V and J calls come from the authors' own analysis; TCRdb made them. For this sample there are 600,000 or so distinct CDR3 sequences; about 30% appear just once. The top ten constitute approximately 14% of the sample.

The 35 to 40 donors, aged about 6 to 95 years, were systemically healthy Caucasian individuals from Russia. Roughly 10 milliliters of peripheral blood were drawn from each donor into EDTA-treated Vacutainer tubes. PBMCs were isolated by Ficoll-Paque density-gradient centrifugation, with at least 6.5 million obtained per sample. Total RNA was extracted from PBMCs with Trizol reagent, with at least 5 micrograms obtained per sample. For every donor, an aliquot of PBMCs went through flow cytometry to measure the percentages of naive CD45RAhigh/CD27high T cells. The germline V gene provides CDR1 SGDLS and CDR2 YYNGEE. V is pared back by 0 bases and J by 5 bases, with 12 bases lying between the germline termini. Measured from the cysteine to the phenylalanine, the CDR3 is 15 residues long. Solely the CDR3 DNA is kept, with 45 bases framed from the first base. This clonotype was seen at least ten times. Its antigen remains unidentified. No base-level quality is on record; no much larger clone is a single base apart.

The chain employs TRBV9 and TRBJ2-1, with a tentative D gene TRBD1 over 5 matching bases. The material sequenced was blood. This receptor was taken from a woman older than 75 in good health. The base sequence is TGTGCCAGCAGCGTAGAGGTATCGACAGACAATGAGCAGTTCTTC. Its protein reads: CASSVEVSTDNEQFF.